A selection of T cell receptor beta chains follows, all from one sample in a study of cytomegalovirus exposure and HLA in healthy donors. The assay was immunoSEQ multiplex PCR, and TCRdb's table has in-frame clones only and misses some. The table has under 200,000 clones, about 79% seen once. Sequenced input: PBMCs. The source of these receptors is a woman in her forties or fifties in good health and CMV-seronegative. Each CDR3 is given with its conserved first and last residue. D genes are given only for firm matches. Clone size, where shown, is once, few, many, or a class for clones that have expanded.

j_call	clone_size	d_call	v_call	cdr3_aa	cdr3_nt
TRBJ2-3	.	.	TRBV19	CASTRAAPDTQYF	TGTGCCAGTACCAGGGCAGCGCCAGATACGCAGTATTTT
TRBJ2-7	.	TRBD1	TRBV6-6	CASSATGTAYEQYF	TGTGCCAGCAGTGCCACCGGGACAGCCTACGAGCAGTACTTC
TRBJ2-5	few	TRBD1	TRBV9	CASSAGQAQETQYF	TGTGCCAGCAGCGCGGGACAGGCCCAAGAGACCCAGTACTTC
TRBJ2-1	.	TRBD2	TRBV4-1	CASSQDSSAGGKNEQFF	TGCGCCAGCAGCCAAGATTCTTCGGCGGGAGGGAAGAATGAGCAGTTCTTC
TRBJ2-3	.	.	TRBV19	CAVSRSQVPKDTQYF	TGTGCCGTTAGTCGGTCGCAAGTTCCCAAGGATACGCAGTATTTT
TRBJ1-2	.	.	TRBV5-1	CASSTQGTNYGYTF	TGCGCCAGCAGCACGCAGGGGACTAACTATGGCTACACCTTC
TRBJ2-1	.	TRBD2	TRBV6-5	CASTPLAGGHHEQFF	TGTGCCAGCACGCCTCTGGCGGGAGGGCATCATGAGCAGTTCTTC
TRBJ2-7	.	.	TRBV5-6	CASSLGAGTYEQYF	TGTGCCAGCAGCTTGGGAGCGGGTACCTACGAGCAGTACTTC
TRBJ1-5	few	TRBD1	TRBV18	CASSPDRADQPQHF	TGTGCCAGCTCACCGGACAGGGCTGATCAGCCCCAGCATTTT
TRBJ2-7	.	TRBD1	TRBV4-1	CASSHPAGTGVGEQYF	TGCGCCAGCAGCCACCCCGCCGGGACAGGGGTTGGCGAGCAGTACTTC
TRBJ2-1	.	TRBD2	TRBV6-6	CASSPLGEGYNEQFF	TGTGCCAGCAGCCCTTTGGGGGAGGGATACAATGAGCAGTTCTTC
TRBJ1-1	.	.	TRBV29-1	CSAVGVVAEAFF	TGCAGCGCAGTGGGAGTGGTGGCTGAAGCTTTCTTT
TRBJ1-4	.	TRBD1	TRBV9	CASGGRQGTNEKLFF	TGTGCCAGCGGGGGAAGACAGGGCACTAATGAAAAACTGTTTTTT
TRBJ1-3	.	.	TRBV11-2	CASSPNRVGNTIYF	TGTGCCAGCAGCCCCAACAGGGTTGGAAACACCATATATTTT
TRBJ2-4	.	.	TRBV29-1	CSVEDQPGDIQYF	TGCAGCGTTGAGGACCAGCCGGGGGACATTCAGTACTTC
TRBJ2-1	.	.	TRBV2	CASSEALTRFNEQFF	TGTGCCAGCAGTGAAGCCCTCACTAGGTTCAATGAGCAGTTCTTC
TRBJ2-3	.	.	TRBV15	CATSSRDTHTDTQYF	TGTGCCACCAGCAGTAGGGACACCCACACAGATACGCAGTATTTT
TRBJ1-5	.	.	TRBV28	CASRQPQGRANQPQHF	TGTGCCAGCAGACAACCACAGGGCCGGGCTAATCAGCCCCAGCATTTT
TRBJ1-3	.	.	TRBV10-1	CASSSGHLSGNTIYF	TGCGCCAGCAGCTCGGGACACCTCTCTGGAAACACCATATATTTT
TRBJ2-7	.	.	TRBV28	CASSSGPSYEQYF	TGTGCCAGCAGTTCAGGCCCCTCCTACGAGCAGTACTTC